This T cell receptor beta chain came from a study of beta chain features in type 1 diabetes. Study-level points and caveats: Naive, central memory and regulatory TCRB repertoires appeared more similar among patients than healthy donors.

Of the isolated RNA, all was reverse transcribed, and so the sequenced material was expressed TCRB transcripts. The table came from immunoSEQ multiplex PCR; TCRdb's copy has only in-frame clones and leaves some out. The table shows about 260,000 clones, with over 65% occurring only once. Per donor, one heparinised blood draw averaged around 110 mL. CD45RO/CCR7/CD25/CD127/CD95/CD27 separated CD4+ naive, central memory, regulatory and stem cell-like memory cells by sorting. In regard to this clone: Its antigen is not known.

The clonotype originates from a man aged 25 to 45 in good health. Sequenced sample: naive CD4+ T cells from blood.

CDR3 loop: CASRLQGDEQYF. DNA for the CDR3: TGTGCCAGCAGGCTACAGGGCGACGAGCAGTACTTC. The chain recombines TRBV28 with TRBJ2-7; tentative D call: TRBD1 (6 bases). From germline, CDR1 is MDHEN and CDR2 SYDVKM. The V end was cut by 6 bases, the J end by 5 bases, with 11 bases between. CDR3 length: 12 amino acids. The whole variable domain, remainder taken from reference TRBV28 and TRBJ2-7, is DVKVTQSSRYLVKRTGEKVFLECVQDMDHENMFWYRQDPGLGLRLIYFSYDVKMKEKGDIPEGYSVSREKKERFSLILESASTNQTSMYLCASRLQGDEQYFGPGTRLTVT.